This TCR beta chain came from a study of CD4 T cells in relation to SARS-CoV-2 and coronaviruses. On the study more broadly: ViraFEST: approximately ten-day antigen culture of PBMCs, then TCR beta CDR3 sequencing. Study-level points and caveats: Samples before the pandemic and after infection were not matched within any donor.

CD4+ T cells from unexposed donors were obtained before the COVID-19 pandemic (2011-2018). After about ten days of culture, CD4+ T cells were isolated. Unexposed-donor CD4+ T cells were probed with SARS-CoV-2 S/N and four cold-coronavirus spikes, cells permitting. This clone showed up just a few times. The antigen remains unidentified. Profiling relied on immunoSEQ multiplex PCR, and the TCRdb table lists in-frame clones only, not all of them. This sample yields about 23,000 clones, of which over 65% are seen a single time; approximately 28% belongs to the top ten. CDR1 and CDR2 (germline): KGHDR, SFDVKD. V was clipped by 10 bases and J by 6 bases; unmatched bases: 14. This CDR3 comprises 15 residues.

This clonotype was sampled from a human donor in good health. The chain has TRBV24-1 and TRBJ2-3; 8 bases align to TRBD2. The sequencing input was CD4+ T cells from PBMCs, cultured in vitro. The DNA of the CDR3 is TGTGCCACAAGGAGGGGAGCGGGAGTGTCGGATACGCAGTATTTT. Protein product: CATRRGAGVSDTQYF.